A single sample gave rise to the 13 T cell receptor beta chains below, sequenced in a study of blood T cell repertoires in COVID-19. Sequenced by immunoSEQ multiplex PCR; TCRdb stores in-frame clones only, minus some. The profile covers about 160,000 clones, with more than 60% appearing a single time and 2.8% taken by the ten largest. The specimen was peripheral blood. All receptors derive from a man between 70 and 80 years old with acute or convalescent COVID-19.

The chain uses TRBV11-2 and TRBJ2-3; D gene ambiguous. The V gene's germline CDR1 is SGHAT and CDR2 FQNNGV. Trimming cost V 1 base and J 0 bases, with 11 bases left between them. This CDR3 contains 16 residues. Here the CDR3 reads CASSLVPGSSTDTQYF. The CDR3 DNA reads as TGTGCCAGCAGCTTAGTACCAGGCTCTAGCACAGATACGCAGTATTTT.

The chain couples TRBV28 to TRBJ2-3; 7 nucleotides match TRBD2. Trimming took 7 bases from V and 3 from J; bases not matched to a gene: 4. Germline V CDR1 and CDR2: MDHEN, SYDVKM. This CDR3 comprises 13 residues. In nucleotides, the CDR3 is TGTGCCAGCACCCTCGGGGGGACAGATACGCAGTATTTT. It specifies CASTLGGTDTQYF.

The J gene is TRBJ1-2, the V gene TRBV6-2 or TRBV6-3, with TRBD1 identical over 10 bases. The CDR3 covers 17 residues. Unmatched junction bases numbered 10, after V lost 6 bases and J lost 0 bases. Germline CDR1 and CDR2: MNHEY and SVGEGT. The CDR3, as DNA: TGTGCCAGCAGCCTAACCAGGACAGGGGGAACTAACTATGGCTACACCTTC. It codes for CASSLTRTGGTNYGYTF.

The CDR3 sequence: CASSLGHRQRVGTEAFF. The CDR3 bases are TGTGCCAGCAGTTTGGGACACAGGCAGAGGGTCGGCACTGAAGCTTTCTTT. The chain links TRBV27 to TRBJ1-1, with D possibly matching TRBD1 (6 bases). CDR1 is MNHEY and CDR2 is SMNVEV in the germline V gene (reference sequence). Between the trimmed V and J ends, which lost 3 bases and 4 bases, there was a span of 21 bases. The CDR3 totals 17 residues.

The J gene is TRBJ2-4, the V gene TRBV12-5; 8 positions match TRBD2. CDR3 size: 16 residues. V lost 4 bases, J lost 2 bases, and 7 bases stayed unmatched. Germline V gene data show CDR1 as LGHNT and CDR2 as FRNRAP. CDR3 amino acids: CASGSDGGATKNIQYF. The DNA for the CDR3 is TGTGCTAGTGGTTCAGACGGGGGGGCGACCAAAAACATTCAGTACTTC.

The genes are TRBV28 and TRBJ2-1; 12 positions agree with TRBD2. The ends lost 8 bases at V and 3 bases at J; junction bases unmatched: 14. This CDR3 comprises 18 residues. CDR1 and CDR2 (germline): MDHEN, SYDVKM. The CDR3 spells CASLRGLAGYTDYNEQFF. As DNA, the CDR3 is TGTGCCAGCTTGAGGGGACTAGCGGGCTATACCGACTACAATGAGCAGTTCTTC.

The V and J genes are TRBV5-4 and TRBJ1-2, with TRBD1 identical over 8 bases. This CDR3 contains 15 residues. The germline CDR1 and CDR2 sequences are SGHNT and YYREEE (reference sequence). J lost 1 base, V lost 5 bases, and 7 bases had no gene match. CDR3 nucleotide sequence: TGTGCCAGCAGGCCTGCAGGGGGCAGTAACTATGGCTACACCTTC. Amino acid sequence: CASRPAGGSNYGYTF.

The chain is built from TRBV11-2 and TRBJ2-3, with TRBD1 matching over 9 bases. CDR1 and CDR2 (germline): SGHAT, FQNNGV. The CDR3 covers 15 residues. The trim removed 5 bases at V and 2 bases at J, leaving 5 bases unmatched. The CDR3 spells CASSTGQGITDTQYF. The CDR3 nucleotides read TGTGCCAGCAGCACGGGACAGGGAATCACAGATACGCAGTATTTT.

The CDR3 loop is CASSLRPGLAGANETQYF. CDR3 nucleotide sequence: TGTGCCAGCAGCTTAAGACCGGGACTAGCGGGAGCTAACGAGACCCAGTACTTC. The chain is built from TRBV7-8 and TRBJ2-5; 14 nucleotides line up with TRBD2. The CDR3 totals 18 residues. Germline CDR1 SGHVS, CDR2 FQNEAQ. V was pared by 2 bases and J by 5 bases, with 10 bases of the junction left unmatched.

This clone was seen once. J is TRBJ1-5 and V is TRBV5-1; D remains unclear. Trimming removed 3 bases at V and 4 bases at J, with 17 bases between. Germline V lookup: CDR1 SGHRS, CDR2 YFSETQ. CDR3 size: 16 residues. CDR3 protein: CASSSGEGFGNQPQHF. The CDR3 coding sequence is TGCGCCAGCAGCTCGGGCGAGGGCTTTGGAAATCAGCCCCAGCATTTT.

The chain carries TRBV13 and TRBJ1-4; 12 nucleotides match TRBD1. Trimming at V came to 5 bases and at J to 2 bases, leaving 6 bases not matched to a gene. The V gene's germline CDR1 is PRHDT and CDR2 FYEKMQ (reference sequence). The CDR3 extends over 17 amino acids. The CDR3 protein is CASSHRDRGLTNEKLFF. CDR3 nucleotide sequence: TGTGCCAGCAGCCACCGGGACAGGGGGCTGACTAATGAAAAACTGTTTTTT.

This clone has only a few counts. The chain has TRBV19 and TRBJ1-5; no firm D call. The CDR3 loop spans 14 amino acids. Between the trimmed V and J ends, which lost 3 bases and 0 bases, there was a span of 6 bases. Germline V lookup: CDR1 LNHDA, CDR2 SQIVND (reference sequence). Written as DNA, the CDR3 is TGTGCCAGTAGTATGAGGTATAGCAATCAGCCCCAGCATTTT. Encoded protein: CASSMRYSNQPQHF. Together with reference TRBV19 and TRBJ1-5, the CDR3 gives the full variable domain: DGGITQSPKYLFRKEGQNVTLSCEQNLNHDAMYWYRQDPGQGLRLIYYSQIVNDFQKGDIAEGYSVSREKKESFPLTVTSAQKNPTAFYLCASSMRYSNQPQHFGDGTRLSIL.

The V and J genes are TRBV2 and TRBJ1-5, with 10 bases identical to TRBD1. The CDR3 covers 17 residues. Per germline, CDR1 SNHLY and CDR2 FYNNEI. J lost 1 base, V lost 4 bases, and 7 bases had no gene match. CDR3 sequence: CASSVPTGGTSNQPQHF. CDR3 bases: TGTGCCAGCAGTGTCCCGACAGGGGGCACAAGCAATCAGCCCCAGCATTTT. The variable domain in full, completed from reference TRBV2 and TRBJ1-5, reads EPEVTQTPSHQVTQMGQEVILRCVPISNHLYFYWYRQILGQKVEFLVSFYNNEISEKSEIFDDQFSVERPDGSNFTLKIRSTKLEDSAMYFCASSVPTGGTSNQPQHFGDGTRLSIL.